This T cell receptor beta chain is from a study of blood T cell repertoires in COVID-19. Across the whole study: Samples taken during acute and convalescent COVID-19 were collected in the United States, Italy and Spain. From T cells, B-cell-depleted T cells, or PBMCs came the material, which was cDNA or gDNA.

In the study's own analysis: Nucleated cell number was recorded as an estimate derived from reference gene primer amplification. Using immunoSEQ multiplex PCR, the repertoire was profiled, and TCRdb retains in-frame clones only, with some absent. The DNA was the basis for D and trimming; V, J and clone size are from that table. This sample has about 210,000 clones, with 70% to 90% found just once. This clone occurred many times. V lost 3 bases and J lost 0; bases outside the gene matches: 6. The CDR3 is made up of 16 amino acids. CDR1 and CDR2 (germline): KGHSH, LQKENI. Source material: peripheral blood. This chain links TRBV18 with TRBJ2-3, with 7 nucleotides matching TRBD1. The TCR originated in a human donor in a cohort sampled during active COVID-19. CDR3 DNA: TGTGCCAGCTCACCGATAGACAGGGAAAGCACAGATACGCAGTATTTT. Translated, it gives CASSPIDRESTDTQYF.